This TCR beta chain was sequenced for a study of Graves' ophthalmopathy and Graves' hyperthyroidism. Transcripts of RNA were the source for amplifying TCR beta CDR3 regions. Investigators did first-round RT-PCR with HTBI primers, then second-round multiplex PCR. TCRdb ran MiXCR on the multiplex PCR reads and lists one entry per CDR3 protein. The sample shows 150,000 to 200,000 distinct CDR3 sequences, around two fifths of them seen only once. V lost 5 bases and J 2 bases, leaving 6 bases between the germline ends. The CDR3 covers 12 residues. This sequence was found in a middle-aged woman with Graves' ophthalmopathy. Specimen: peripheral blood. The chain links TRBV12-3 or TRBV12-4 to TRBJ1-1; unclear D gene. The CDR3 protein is CASSRTNTEAFF. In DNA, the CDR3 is TGTGCCAGCAGTCGGACTAACACTGAAGCTTTCTTT.